The rows below give T cell receptor beta chains drawn from one sample of a study of preoperative IRX-2 immunotherapy in early breast cancer. TCRdb's copy holds only in-frame clones and misses some; the assay was immunoSEQ multiplex PCR. Among tens of thousands of clones listed, almost 90% were seen once. This sample was taken from a patient treated with IRX-2 immunotherapy. The source of these receptors is a human donor with breast cancer. Both conserved end residues are part of each CDR3. The D gene is left open where the match is weak. Clone size is stated in some rows and not others, as once, few, many or a class when expanded.

clone_size,d_call,v_call,j_call,cdr3_nt,cdr3_aa
.,.,TRBV18,TRBJ1-1,TGTGCCAGCTCACCGCCTAGACACCTGAACACTGAAGCTTTCTTT,CASSPPRHLNTEAFF
.,.,TRBV28,TRBJ1-1,TGTGCCAGCAGTTTAACTGGGAGGAACACTGAAGCTTTCTTT,CASSLTGRNTEAFF
.,.,TRBV19,TRBJ1-2,TGTGCCAGTAGAGGAGGCACGGAGGGTTATGGCTACACCTTC,CASRGGTEGYGYTF
.,.,TRBV29-1,TRBJ1-1,TGCAGCGCCGCTCCCTCACAGGGTGGGGCTTTCTTT,CSAAPSQGGAFF
.,.,TRBV25-1,TRBJ2-7,TGTGCCAGCAGTGGCCAGGGCTACGAGCAGTACTTC,CASSGQGYEQYF
.,.,TRBV7-9,TRBJ1-1,TGTGCCAGCAGCACAGTTCAGTCGGGGACTGAAGCTTTCTTT,CASSTVQSGTEAFF
.,.,TRBV28,TRBJ2-7,TGTGCCAGCAGTTCCACCTCCTACGAGCAGTACTTC,CASSSTSYEQYF
.,.,TRBV29-1,TRBJ2-2,TGCAGCGTTGATACGCCTAGCACTGGGGAGCTGTTTTTT,CSVDTPSTGELFF
.,.,TRBV5-6,TRBJ1-6,TGTGCCAGCAGCTTGGTTGGGGGTAATTCACCCCTCCACTTT,CASSLVGGNSPLHF
.,.,TRBV9,TRBJ1-1,TGTGCCAACAGCCAACTTCAGGGGAACACTGAAGCTTTCTTT,CANSQLQGNTEAFF
few,.,TRBV28,TRBJ2-5,TGTGCCAGCGCCTGGAGGATAGGGCAAGAGACCCAGTACTTC,CASAWRIGQETQYF
few,TRBD2,TRBV6-5,TRBJ2-7,TGTGCCAGCTCCGGGACTAGCCCCTACGAGCAGTACTTC,CASSGTSPYEQYF
.,.,TRBV6-5,TRBJ1-1,TGTGCCAGCACCCCTCCTGGGGCCCGTAACACTGAAGCTTTCTTT,CASTPPGARNTEAFF
.,.,TRBV7-9,TRBJ2-7,TGTGCCAGCAGCCCTGCCTACGAGCAGTACTTC,CASSPAYEQYF
once,TRBD2,TRBV18,TRBJ2-7,TGTGCCAGCTCACCAGCGGGAGTGATCTACGAGCAGTACTTC,CASSPAGVIYEQYF
.,.,TRBV7-2,TRBJ2-7,TGTGCCAGCAGCTTAGTTCCGGACAGTAACGAGCAGTACTTC,CASSLVPDSNEQYF
.,.,TRBV6-5,TRBJ1-1,TGTGCCAGCAGGGCACAGACCGGGGGGAACACTGAAGCTTTCTTT,CASRAQTGGNTEAFF
.,.,TRBV5-1,TRBJ2-2,TGCGCCAGCAGCTTGGACTCTTCTACCGGGGAGCTGTTTTTT,CASSLDSSTGELFF
.,TRBD1,TRBV5-4,TRBJ2-2,TGTGCCAGCAGCTTGCAGGGACAGGGGGCGGAGCTGTTTTTT,CASSLQGQGAELFF
.,.,TRBV18,TRBJ2-1,TGTGCCAGCTCACCACCGGTGGGTAATGAGCAGTTCTTC,CASSPPVGNEQFF
.,TRBD1,TRBV5-8,TRBJ1-2,TGTGCCAGCAGCTTGGGGCCCCAGGGGGGGCTAAACTATGGCTACACCTTC,CASSLGPQGGLNYGYTF
.,.,TRBV7-2,TRBJ1-3,TGTGCCAGCAGCCCTCTTTCGGTTGCCAACTCTGGAAACACCATATATTTT,CASSPLSVANSGNTIYF
.,TRBD2,TRBV19,TRBJ2-1,TGTGCCAGTAGTATAGATCGTAGCGGGAGCTTCAATGAGCAGTTCTTC,CASSIDRSGSFNEQFF
.,.,TRBV5-1,TRBJ2-7,TGCGCCAGCAGCTTGGGAGTGGGGAACGAGCAGTACTTC,CASSLGVGNEQYF
.,.,TRBV2,TRBJ2-3,TGTGCCACCAGGACTGCTAGCACAGATACGCAGTATTTT,CATRTASTDTQYF
once,.,TRBV5-4,TRBJ1-1,TGTGCCAGCAGCCCGGGGGGGAAGAACACTGAAGCTTTCTTT,CASSPGGKNTEAFF
.,.,TRBV10-3,TRBJ2-3,TGTGCCATCAGTGAGATAACGAAAGGGTCAGATACGCAGTATTTT,CAISEITKGSDTQYF
.,.,TRBV14,TRBJ2-3,TGTGCCAGCAGCCAACCGGGACCGGGCGGCACAGATACGCAGTATTTT,CASSQPGPGGTDTQYF
.,.,TRBV5-5,TRBJ2-1,TGTGCCAGCAGCTTGCCTCTTTGGGGAGACTCCTACAATGAGCAGTTCTTC,CASSLPLWGDSYNEQFF
.,.,TRBV29-1,TRBJ1-2,TGCAGCGTTCTGGGGGAAGGCTACACCTTC,CSVLGEGYTF
.,.,TRBV7-2,TRBJ1-5,TGTGCCAGCTCCTCGACAGGCAATCAGCCCCAGCATTTT,CASSSTGNQPQHF
once,.,TRBV6-6,TRBJ2-2,TGTGCCAGCAGTTCGATCGGGGCGTACACCGGGGAGCTGTTTTTT,CASSSIGAYTGELFF
.,.,TRBV9,TRBJ2-7,TGTGCCAGCAGCGTAGATAACAGGTTGATCGAGCAGTACTTC,CASSVDNRLIEQYF
.,.,TRBV18,TRBJ1-5,TGTGCCAGCTCACCTTCCCCGTATAGCAATCAGCCCCAGCATTTT,CASSPSPYSNQPQHF
.,TRBD2,TRBV5-6,TRBJ2-3,TGTGCCAGCAGCCCTAGCGGGGTCACAGATACGCAGTATTTT,CASSPSGVTDTQYF
.,.,TRBV21-1,TRBJ1-2,TGTGCCAGCCCCCGGGACACCTCCCGGGACTATGGCTACACCTTC,CASPRDTSRDYGYTF
once,.,TRBV5-1,TRBJ1-1,TGCGCCAGCAGCCTCGGGGGCAGGGAGACTGAAGCTTTCTTT,CASSLGGRETEAFF
.,TRBD1,TRBV19,TRBJ2-3,TGTGCCAGTAGTCTCCAGGGGGCAGATACGCAGTATTTT,CASSLQGADTQYF
.,TRBD1,TRBV29-1,TRBJ2-2,TGCAGTGCCCGGGGGCAGGGGGCCGGCGGGGAGCTGTTTTTT,CSARGQGAGGELFF
.,TRBD2,TRBV14,TRBJ2-1,TGTGCCAGCAGCCAAACAGCGGGAGGAGGCAATGAGCAGTTCTTC,CASSQTAGGGNEQFF
.,.,TRBV7-9,TRBJ2-5,TGTGCCAGCAGCTTAAGCCACGACCAAGAGACCCAGTACTTC,CASSLSHDQETQYF
.,.,TRBV27,TRBJ2-7,TGTGCCAGCAGTTTATCGGACGGAGCCTACGAGCAGTACTTC,CASSLSDGAYEQYF
few,TRBD2,TRBV28,TRBJ2-2,TGTGCCAGCAGTTCGCCGGGACTAGCGAATAGTTTATCCCACACCGGGGAGCTGTTTTTT,CASSSPGLANSLSHTGELFF
.,TRBD1,TRBV18,TRBJ1-6,TGTGCCAGCTCACCACGGGACAGAGATTCACCCCTCCACTTT,CASSPRDRDSPLHF
.,TRBD2,TRBV10-3,TRBJ2-1,TGTGCCATCGCTCGGACTAGCGGGGATGATGAGCAGTTCTTC,CAIARTSGDDEQFF
once,TRBD1,TRBV18,TRBJ2-2,TGTGCCAGCTCACTCGGGACAGGGGACGGGGAGCTGTTTTTT,CASSLGTGDGELFF
.,.,TRBV4-1,TRBJ2-5,TGCGCCAGCAGCCAATCACCAAGTGGAGAGACCCAGTACTTC,CASSQSPSGETQYF
.,TRBD1,TRBV2,TRBJ1-2,TGTGCCAGCAGCCGGGGACAGGGGGACTATGGCTACACCTTC,CASSRGQGDYGYTF
.,.,TRBV5-4,TRBJ2-3,TGTGCCAGCAGCTTGGGGGGAGACAGCACAGATACGCAGTATTTT,CASSLGGDSTDTQYF
.,TRBD2,TRBV27,TRBJ2-5,TGTGCCAGCAGTCGCCGGGCCACTAGCGGAGTGAGAGAGACCCAGTACTTC,CASSRRATSGVRETQYF
.,TRBD2,TRBV7-2,TRBJ2-3,TGTGCCAGCAGCCTAGGGACTAGCGGGGGGACAGATACGCAGTATTTT,CASSLGTSGGTDTQYF